This T cell receptor beta chain was captured by sequencing in a study of T cell repertoires in aging, cancer and after chemotherapy. Study summary: Donors were grouped into six age bands spanning 30 or younger through 70 or older.

Rearranged V-D-J TRB sequences were amplified with a mixed TRB-A/B primer pool. TCRdb reprocessed the multiplex PCR reads with MiXCR, giving one entry per CDR3 protein. The table lists 1,500 or so distinct CDR3 sequences, about 22% of them singletons. This clonotype is termed medium-sized (0.01 to 0.1%). The germline V gene has CDR1 MNHEY and CDR2 SVGAGI. The CDR3 has 16 residues. Trimming removed 2 bases from V and 0 bases from J, with 13 bases in between. Amplification of TCR beta used genomic DNA extracted from peripheral blood. The source of this sequence is a human donor with a solid tumor. This chain links TRBV6-5 with TRBJ1-1, with D perhaps TRBD1 (6 bases). What was sequenced was blood. CDR3 in DNA: TGTGCCAGCAGTTACACCAACAGGGTAATGAACACTGAAGCTTTCTTT. It translates to CASSYTNRVMNTEAFF.